These T cell receptor beta chains were read from a single sample in a study of shared clonotypes between healthy human individuals. Sequencing used immunoSEQ multiplex PCR; TCRdb keeps in-frame clones, though not all of them. The sample lists some 1,100,000 clones; around 82% were seen once. Specimen: memory CD4+ T cells from PBMCs. The receptors originated from a man aged 18 to 35 in good health. Some clones in this sample may be carry-over from other donors' samples. Each CDR3 is given with its conserved first and last residue. The order of the fields is V gene, D gene, J gene, clone size, CDR3 DNA, CDR3 protein. The D gene is left open where the match is weak. For some rows the clone size is stated as once, few or many, or as a class when expanded; others skip it.

v_gene: TRBV5-1; d_gene: TRBD2; j_gene: TRBJ2-3; abundance: .; CDR3nt: TGCGCCAGCAGCTTGGGAGCGGGAGATCTCCGGAGTACGCAGTATTTT; CDR3aa: CASSLGAGDLRSTQYF
v_gene: TRBV29-1; d_gene: TRBD2; j_gene: TRBJ2-3; abundance: .; CDR3nt: TGCAGCGTCGGGACTAGCGGGAGGTCAGATACGCAGTATTTT; CDR3aa: CSVGTSGRSDTQYF
v_gene: TRBV29-1; d_gene: .; j_gene: TRBJ2-1; abundance: .; CDR3nt: TGCAGCGTGGGGGGGACAGTCTCCTACAATGAGCAGTTCTTC; CDR3aa: CSVGGTVSYNEQFF
v_gene: TRBV15; d_gene: TRBD1; j_gene: TRBJ1-3; abundance: few; CDR3nt: TGTGCCACCAGCAGAGGACAGGGGCGAGGAAACACCATATATTTT; CDR3aa: CATSRGQGRGNTIYF
v_gene: TRBV6-1; d_gene: .; j_gene: TRBJ2-7; abundance: .; CDR3nt: TGTGCCAGCAGCCACAGGGACTCCTACGAGCAGTACTTC; CDR3aa: CASSHRDSYEQYF
v_gene: TRBV6-6; d_gene: TRBD2; j_gene: TRBJ2-3; abundance: .; CDR3nt: TGTGCCAGCACCATGCGGGAGCACGGAGGAGATACGCAGTATTTT; CDR3aa: CASTMREHGGDTQYF
v_gene: TRBV5-1; d_gene: TRBD2; j_gene: TRBJ2-1; abundance: .; CDR3nt: TGCGCCAGTAGCTTGGATAGCGGGGGCAATGAGCAGTTCTTC; CDR3aa: CASSLDSGGNEQFF
v_gene: TRBV5-4; d_gene: .; j_gene: TRBJ2-5; abundance: .; CDR3nt: TGCGCCAGCAGCCAGGGTTGGGCGGGAGAGACCCAGTACTTC; CDR3aa: CASSQGWAGETQYF
v_gene: TRBV20-1; d_gene: .; j_gene: TRBJ2-5; abundance: .; CDR3nt: TGCAGTGCTAGAGAATTATGGCATCAGTACTTC; CDR3aa: CSARELWHQYF
v_gene: TRBV7-3; d_gene: TRBD1; j_gene: TRBJ2-3; abundance: .; CDR3nt: TGTGCCAGCAGCCCAGGGAGGGGACAGGGGGCAGATACGCAGTATTTT; CDR3aa: CASSPGRGQGADTQYF
v_gene: TRBV5-1; d_gene: TRBD1; j_gene: TRBJ2-7; abundance: .; CDR3nt: TGCGCCAGCAGCCTAGGGACAGGGCGAGTAGAGCAGTACTTC; CDR3aa: CASSLGTGRVEQYF
v_gene: TRBV7-9; d_gene: .; j_gene: TRBJ2-4; abundance: .; CDR3nt: TGTGCCAGCAGCTTATCTGTGGGCCAGAGACTAGCCAAAAACATTCAGTACTTC; CDR3aa: CASSLSVGQRLAKNIQYF
v_gene: TRBV5-1; d_gene: TRBD2; j_gene: TRBJ2-1; abundance: .; CDR3nt: TGCGCCAGCAGCTTGGTTTCTAGCGGGAGCAATGAGCAGTTCTTC; CDR3aa: CASSLVSSGSNEQFF
v_gene: TRBV9; d_gene: .; j_gene: TRBJ1-2; abundance: few; CDR3nt: TGTGCCAGCAGCCCCGAGGGTGGAGGCCGCGCCTTC; CDR3aa: CASSPEGGGRAF
v_gene: TRBV4-1; d_gene: TRBD1; j_gene: TRBJ2-5; abundance: few; CDR3nt: TGCGCCAGCAGCCAGACAGGGGCGCAAGAGACCCAGTACTTC; CDR3aa: CASSQTGAQETQYF
v_gene: TRBV13; d_gene: .; j_gene: TRBJ1-3; abundance: .; CDR3nt: TGTGCCAGCAGCCCCATTGCAGGACCGGGAAACACCATATATTTT; CDR3aa: CASSPIAGPGNTIYF
v_gene: TRBV5-7; d_gene: .; j_gene: TRBJ2-2; abundance: .; CDR3nt: TGTGCCAGCAGCCCCGGGGAGCTGTTTTTT; CDR3aa: CASSPGELFF
v_gene: TRBV5-1; d_gene: .; j_gene: TRBJ1-2; abundance: .; CDR3nt: TGCGCCAGCAGCTTGGATACAGGGAAAAGTAGTGGCTACACCTTC; CDR3aa: CASSLDTGKSSGYTF
v_gene: TRBV5-1; d_gene: .; j_gene: TRBJ2-6; abundance: .; CDR3nt: TGCGCCAGCCAAGGGACATCCGGGGCCAACGTCCTGACTTTC; CDR3aa: CASQGTSGANVLTF
v_gene: TRBV7-3; d_gene: TRBD1; j_gene: TRBJ1-1; abundance: .; CDR3nt: TGTGCCAGCAGCCCCACCCGGGACAGACAAGCTTTCTTT; CDR3aa: CASSPTRDRQAFF
v_gene: TRBV28; d_gene: .; j_gene: TRBJ2-3; abundance: .; CDR3nt: TGTGCCAGCAGTCCCCTTGACCAGACAGATACGCAGTATTTT; CDR3aa: CASSPLDQTDTQYF
v_gene: TRBV5-6; d_gene: .; j_gene: TRBJ2-7; abundance: .; CDR3nt: TGTGCCAGCAGCTTGGGTAGGGGACGACTCGTCTACGAGCAGTACTTC; CDR3aa: CASSLGRGRLVYEQYF
v_gene: TRBV2; d_gene: TRBD2; j_gene: TRBJ2-7; abundance: .; CDR3nt: TGTGCCAGCAGCTTGGCTAGCGGCTCCTACGAGCAGTACTTC; CDR3aa: CASSLASGSYEQYF
v_gene: TRBV4-3; d_gene: .; j_gene: TRBJ1-2; abundance: .; CDR3nt: TGCGCCAGCAGCCAAGAACTGGGGAACTATGGCTACACCTTC; CDR3aa: CASSQELGNYGYTF
v_gene: TRBV6-5; d_gene: .; j_gene: TRBJ2-7; abundance: .; CDR3nt: TGTGCCAGCAGTTACGGGGCGGGGGCGGTGCGATCCGAGCAGTACTTC; CDR3aa: CASSYGAGAVRSEQYF
v_gene: TRBV6-1; d_gene: .; j_gene: TRBJ1-2; abundance: .; CDR3nt: TGTGCCAGCTCTAGGGAAGGGTCCTATGGCTACACCTTC; CDR3aa: CASSREGSYGYTF
v_gene: TRBV18; d_gene: .; j_gene: TRBJ2-7; abundance: .; CDR3nt: TGTGCCAGCTCACCACCGTTGGGGTCTCAGAGCTCCTACGAGCAGTACTTC; CDR3aa: CASSPPLGSQSSYEQYF
v_gene: TRBV27; d_gene: .; j_gene: TRBJ1-1; abundance: .; CDR3nt: TGTGCCAGCAGTTTAGGGTTCACAGTCGGGGGGGTAACTGAAGCTTTCTTT; CDR3aa: CASSLGFTVGGVTEAFF
v_gene: TRBV7-8; d_gene: TRBD2; j_gene: TRBJ2-3; abundance: .; CDR3nt: TGTGCCACTAGCGGGAGGGGCACAGATACGCAGTATTTT; CDR3aa: CATSGRGTDTQYF
v_gene: TRBV4-2; d_gene: .; j_gene: TRBJ1-2; abundance: .; CDR3nt: TGTGCCAGCAGCCAAGACAATCAGGGTTTGGGATATGGCTACACCTTC; CDR3aa: CASSQDNQGLGYGYTF
v_gene: TRBV21-1; d_gene: .; j_gene: TRBJ1-4; abundance: once; CDR3nt: TGTGCCAGCAGCAAAAGCGCGGGACAGGGGGCCACTAATGAAAAACTGTTTTTT; CDR3aa: CASSKSAGQGATNEKLFF
v_gene: TRBV11-2; d_gene: .; j_gene: TRBJ1-1; abundance: .; CDR3nt: TGTGCCAGCAGGGACTTGACTGAAGCTTTCTTT; CDR3aa: CASRDLTEAFF
v_gene: TRBV18; d_gene: .; j_gene: TRBJ2-5; abundance: .; CDR3nt: TGTGCCAGCTCCGTCAGGGACGAGACCCAGTACTTC; CDR3aa: CASSVRDETQYF
v_gene: TRBV28; d_gene: .; j_gene: TRBJ1-5; abundance: .; CDR3nt: TGTGCCAGCAGTTCCGGCCCCGGGACCAGGAATCAGCCCCAGCATTTT; CDR3aa: CASSSGPGTRNQPQHF
v_gene: TRBV7-2; d_gene: .; j_gene: TRBJ2-2; abundance: .; CDR3nt: TGTGCCAGCAGCTTAGTACGGACCTTCCCGGGCACCGGGGAGCTGTTTTTT; CDR3aa: CASSLVRTFPGTGELFF
v_gene: TRBV6-5; d_gene: TRBD1; j_gene: TRBJ2-7; abundance: .; CDR3nt: TGTGCCAGCAGTTACTCGAGGGACAGGGGCTACGAGCAGTACTTC; CDR3aa: CASSYSRDRGYEQYF
v_gene: TRBV28; d_gene: .; j_gene: TRBJ2-7; abundance: .; CDR3nt: TGTGCCAGCAGTTCTTTGGGCAAATCCTACGAGCAGTACTTC; CDR3aa: CASSSLGKSYEQYF
v_gene: TRBV11-1; d_gene: TRBD1; j_gene: TRBJ1-1; abundance: .; CDR3nt: TGTGCCAGCAGCTTACTAGGGGGCCACGACCGCACTGAAGCTTTCTTT; CDR3aa: CASSLLGGHDRTEAFF
v_gene: TRBV2; d_gene: .; j_gene: TRBJ1-1; abundance: .; CDR3nt: TGTGCCAGCGGGACACCGAACACTGAAGCTTTCTTT; CDR3aa: CASGTPNTEAFF
v_gene: TRBV29-1; d_gene: TRBD1; j_gene: TRBJ2-2; abundance: many; CDR3nt: TGCAGCGTTTCGCCCGACAGGGGGCGGACCGGGGAGCTGTTTTTT; CDR3aa: CSVSPDRGRTGELFF
v_gene: TRBV4-3; d_gene: TRBD2; j_gene: TRBJ2-3; abundance: .; CDR3nt: TGCGCCAGCAGCCAAGACTACCCACTAGCGGGATTGGGCGATACGCAGTATTTT; CDR3aa: CASSQDYPLAGLGDTQYF